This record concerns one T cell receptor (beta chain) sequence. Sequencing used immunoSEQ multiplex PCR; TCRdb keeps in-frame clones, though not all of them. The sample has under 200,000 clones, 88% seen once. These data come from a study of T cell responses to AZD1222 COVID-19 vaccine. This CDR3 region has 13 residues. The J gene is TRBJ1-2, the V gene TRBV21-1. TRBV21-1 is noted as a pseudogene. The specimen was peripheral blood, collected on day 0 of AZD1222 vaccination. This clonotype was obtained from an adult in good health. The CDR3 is CASSKVPSYGYTF. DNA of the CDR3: TGTGCCAGCAGCAAAGTCCCGTCGTATGGCTACACCTTC.